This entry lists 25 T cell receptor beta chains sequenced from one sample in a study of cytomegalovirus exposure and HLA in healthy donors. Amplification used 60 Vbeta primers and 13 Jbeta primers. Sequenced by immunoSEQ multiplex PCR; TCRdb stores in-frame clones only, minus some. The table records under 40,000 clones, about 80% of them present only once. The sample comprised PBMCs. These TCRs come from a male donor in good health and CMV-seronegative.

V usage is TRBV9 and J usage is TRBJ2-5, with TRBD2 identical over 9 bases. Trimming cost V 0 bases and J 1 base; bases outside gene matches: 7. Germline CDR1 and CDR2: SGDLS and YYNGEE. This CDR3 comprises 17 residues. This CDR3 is CASSVGWGLAAQETQYF. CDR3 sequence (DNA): TGTGCCAGCAGCGTAGGCTGGGGACTAGCCGCCCAAGAGACCCAGTACTTC.

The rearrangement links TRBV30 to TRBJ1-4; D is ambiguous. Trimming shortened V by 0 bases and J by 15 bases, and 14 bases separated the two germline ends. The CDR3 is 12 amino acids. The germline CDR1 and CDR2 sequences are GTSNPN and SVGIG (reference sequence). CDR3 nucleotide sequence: TGTGCCTGGAGTGTATCGCCTCTGTCGGTGTTTTTT. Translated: CAWSVSPLSVFF.

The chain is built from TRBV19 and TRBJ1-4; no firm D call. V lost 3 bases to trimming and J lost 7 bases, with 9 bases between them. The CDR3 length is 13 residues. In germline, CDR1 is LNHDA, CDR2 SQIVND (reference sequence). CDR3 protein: CASSIVGGEKLFF. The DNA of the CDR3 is TGTGCCAGTAGTATTGTAGGCGGTGAAAAACTGTTTTTT.

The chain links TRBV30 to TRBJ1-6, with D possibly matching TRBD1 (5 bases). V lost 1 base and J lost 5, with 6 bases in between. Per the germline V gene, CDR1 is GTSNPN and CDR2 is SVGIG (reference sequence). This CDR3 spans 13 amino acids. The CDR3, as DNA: TGTGCCTGGAGTGCGGGGGATAATTCACCCCTCCACTTT. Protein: CAWSAGDNSPLHF.

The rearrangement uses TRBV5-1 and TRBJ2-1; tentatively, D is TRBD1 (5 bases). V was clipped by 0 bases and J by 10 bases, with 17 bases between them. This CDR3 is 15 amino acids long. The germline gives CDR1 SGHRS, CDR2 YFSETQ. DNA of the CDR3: TGCGCCAGCAGCTTGGACTCCTCAGGGCACAGGGAGCAGTTCTTC. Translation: CASSLDSSGHREQFF.

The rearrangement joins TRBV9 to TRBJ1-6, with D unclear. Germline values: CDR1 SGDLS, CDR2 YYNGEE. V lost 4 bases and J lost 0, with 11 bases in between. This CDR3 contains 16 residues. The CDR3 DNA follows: TGTGCCAGCAGCCCACGACAAAGCTCCTATAATTCACCCCTCCACTTT. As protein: CASSPRQSSYNSPLHF.

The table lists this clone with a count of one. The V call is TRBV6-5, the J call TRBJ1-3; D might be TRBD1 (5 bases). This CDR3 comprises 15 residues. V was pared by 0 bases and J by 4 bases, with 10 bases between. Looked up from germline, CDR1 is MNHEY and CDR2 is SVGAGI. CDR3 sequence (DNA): TGTGCCAGCAGTTACTCAACAGGTTCAGGAAACACCATATATTTT. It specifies CASSYSTGSGNTIYF.

CDR3 region: CASSEADRGYNEQFF. Here the CDR3 DNA reads TGTGCCAGCAGTGAAGCGGACAGGGGCTACAATGAGCAGTTCTTC. The chain couples TRBV6-1 to TRBJ2-1; TRBD1 agrees at 9 bases. The CDR3 is 15 amino acids. CDR1 MNHNS and CDR2 SASEGT come from the germline V gene. The V segment lost 0 bases and the J segment 3 bases; nucleotides outside the gene matches: 0.

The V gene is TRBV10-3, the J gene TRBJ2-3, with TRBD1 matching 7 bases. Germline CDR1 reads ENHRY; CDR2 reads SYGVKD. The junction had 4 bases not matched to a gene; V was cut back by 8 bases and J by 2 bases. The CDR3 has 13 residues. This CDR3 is CAIEGTATDTQYF. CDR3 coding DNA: TGTGCCATCGAGGGGACAGCCACAGATACGCAGTATTTT.

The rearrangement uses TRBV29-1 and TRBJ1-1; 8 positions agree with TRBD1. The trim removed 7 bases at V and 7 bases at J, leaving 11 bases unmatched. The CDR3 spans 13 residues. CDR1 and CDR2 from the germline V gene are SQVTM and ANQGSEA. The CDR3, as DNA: TGCAGCGCCACCCTAGACAGGGGAAATGAAGCTTTCTTT. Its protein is CSATLDRGNEAFF. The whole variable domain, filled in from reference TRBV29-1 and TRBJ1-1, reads SAVISQKPSRDICQRGTSLTIQCQVDSQVTMMFWYRQQPGQSLTLIATANQGSEATYESGFVIDKFPISRPNLTFSTLTVSNMSPEDSSIYLCSATLDRGNEAFFGQGTRLTVV.

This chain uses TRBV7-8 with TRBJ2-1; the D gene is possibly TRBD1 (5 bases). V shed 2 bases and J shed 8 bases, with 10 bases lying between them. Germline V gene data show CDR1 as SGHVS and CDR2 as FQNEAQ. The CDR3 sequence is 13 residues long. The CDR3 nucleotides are TGTGCCAGCAGCTTACAGGGATGGGATGAGCAGTTCTTC. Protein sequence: CASSLQGWDEQFF.

The DNA of the CDR3 is TGTGCCAGCAGTGAAGGGTCTAGCGGGGGGCACGAGCAGTACTTC. Protein sequence: CASSEGSSGGHEQYF. V and J are TRBV6-1 and TRBJ2-7; 11 positions match TRBD2. Germline CDR1 is MNHNS and CDR2 is SASEGT. The length of the CDR3 is 15 residues. The V gene end was trimmed by 1 base and the J gene end by 5 bases; junction bases not matched to a gene: 4.

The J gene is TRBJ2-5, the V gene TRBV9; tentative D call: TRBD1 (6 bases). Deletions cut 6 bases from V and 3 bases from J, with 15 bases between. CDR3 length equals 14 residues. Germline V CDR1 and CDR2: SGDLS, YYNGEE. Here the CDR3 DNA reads TGTGCCAGCACCAGGGGTAGGGCAGAAGAGACCCAGTACTTC. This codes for CASTRGRAEETQYF.

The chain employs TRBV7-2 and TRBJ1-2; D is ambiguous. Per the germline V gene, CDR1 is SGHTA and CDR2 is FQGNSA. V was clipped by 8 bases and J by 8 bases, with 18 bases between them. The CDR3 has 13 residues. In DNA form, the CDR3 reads TGTGCCAGCCGCCCGCCGGGAATAGCGGGCTACACCTTC. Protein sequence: CASRPPGIAGYTF.

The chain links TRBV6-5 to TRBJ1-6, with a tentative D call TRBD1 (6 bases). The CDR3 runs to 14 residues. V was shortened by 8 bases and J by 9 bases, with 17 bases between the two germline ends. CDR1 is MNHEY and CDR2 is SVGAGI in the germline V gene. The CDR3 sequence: CASRPGTFGSPLHF. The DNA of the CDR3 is TGTGCCAGCCGCCCCGGGACATTTGGTTCACCCCTCCACTTT.

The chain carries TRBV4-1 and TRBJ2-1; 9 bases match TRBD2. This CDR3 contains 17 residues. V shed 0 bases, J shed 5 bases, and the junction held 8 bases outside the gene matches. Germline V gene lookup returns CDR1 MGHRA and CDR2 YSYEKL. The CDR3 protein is CASSQDQMSGGNNEQFF. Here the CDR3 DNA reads TGCGCCAGCAGCCAAGATCAGATGAGCGGGGGGAACAATGAGCAGTTCTTC.

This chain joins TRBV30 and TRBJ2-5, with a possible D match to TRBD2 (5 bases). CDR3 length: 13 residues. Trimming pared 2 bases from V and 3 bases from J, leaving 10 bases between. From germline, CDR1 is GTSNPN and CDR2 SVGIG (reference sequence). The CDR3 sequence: CAWSQRVKETQYF. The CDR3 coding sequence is TGTGCCTGGAGTCAGAGGGTCAAAGAGACCCAGTACTTC.

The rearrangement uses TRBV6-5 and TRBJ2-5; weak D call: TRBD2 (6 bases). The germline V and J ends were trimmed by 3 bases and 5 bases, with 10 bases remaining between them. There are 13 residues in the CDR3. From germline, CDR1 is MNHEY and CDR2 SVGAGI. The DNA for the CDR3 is TGTGCCAGCAGTTATGGAGGGGCTGAGACCCAGTACTTC. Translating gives CASSYGGAETQYF.

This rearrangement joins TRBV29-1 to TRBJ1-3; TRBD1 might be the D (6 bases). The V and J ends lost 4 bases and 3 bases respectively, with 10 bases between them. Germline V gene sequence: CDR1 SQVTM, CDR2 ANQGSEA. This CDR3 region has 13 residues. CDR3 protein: CSVGRGIGNTIYF. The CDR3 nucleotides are TGCAGCGTTGGCAGGGGAATTGGAAACACCATATATTTT.

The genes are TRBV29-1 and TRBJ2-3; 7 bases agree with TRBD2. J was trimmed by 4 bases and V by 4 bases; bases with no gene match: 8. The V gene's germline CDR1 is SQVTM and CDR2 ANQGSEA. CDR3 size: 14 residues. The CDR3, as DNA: TGCAGCGTTGGACGCGGGAGCGGTGCAGATACGCAGTATTTT. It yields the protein CSVGRGSGADTQYF.

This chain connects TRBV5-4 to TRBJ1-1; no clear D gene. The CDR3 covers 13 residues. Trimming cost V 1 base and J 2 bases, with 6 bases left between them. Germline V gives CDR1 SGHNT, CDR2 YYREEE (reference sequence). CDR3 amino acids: CASSLYVNTEAFF. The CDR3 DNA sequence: TGTGCCAGCAGCTTGTATGTTAACACTGAAGCTTTCTTT.

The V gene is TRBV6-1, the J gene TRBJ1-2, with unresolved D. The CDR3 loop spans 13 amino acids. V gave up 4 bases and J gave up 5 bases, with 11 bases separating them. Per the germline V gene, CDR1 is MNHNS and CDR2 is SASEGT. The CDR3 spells CASSVDWEYGYTF. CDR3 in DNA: TGTGCCAGCAGTGTTGACTGGGAGTATGGCTACACCTTC.

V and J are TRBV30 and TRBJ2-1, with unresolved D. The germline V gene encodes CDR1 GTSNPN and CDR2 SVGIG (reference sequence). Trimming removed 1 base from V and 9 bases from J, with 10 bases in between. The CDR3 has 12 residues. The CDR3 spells CAWSGLAREQFF. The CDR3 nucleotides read TGTGCCTGGAGTGGGCTGGCACGTGAGCAGTTCTTC.

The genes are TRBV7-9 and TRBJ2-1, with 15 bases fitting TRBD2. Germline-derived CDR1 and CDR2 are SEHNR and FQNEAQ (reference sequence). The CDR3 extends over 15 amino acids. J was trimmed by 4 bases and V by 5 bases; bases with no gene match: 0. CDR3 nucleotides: TGTGCCAGCAGCGGACTAGCGGGGGGGTACAATGAGCAGTTCTTC. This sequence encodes CASSGLAGGYNEQFF. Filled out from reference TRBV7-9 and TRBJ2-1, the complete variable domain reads DTGVSQNPRHKITKRGQNVTFRCDPISEHNRLYWYRQTLGQGPEFLTYFQNEAQLEKSRLLSDRFSAERPKGSFSTLEIQRTEQGDSAMYLCASSGLAGGYNEQFFGPGTRLTVL.

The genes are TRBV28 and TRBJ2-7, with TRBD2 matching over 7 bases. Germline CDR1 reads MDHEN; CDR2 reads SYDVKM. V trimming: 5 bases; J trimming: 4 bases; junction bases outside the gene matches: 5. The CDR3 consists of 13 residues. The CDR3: CASSPHGGYEQYF. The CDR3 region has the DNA TGTGCCAGCAGTCCTCACGGGGGGTACGAGCAGTACTTC.